These 5 T cell receptor beta chains came from one sample sequenced in a study of blood T cell repertoires in COVID-19. Profiling relied on immunoSEQ multiplex PCR, and the TCRdb table lists in-frame clones only, not all of them. The data show approximately 50,000 clones, 75% to 90% seen once. The sample was peripheral blood. These receptors were obtained from a man aged 55 to 70 with COVID-19, enrolled during active disease.

V usage is TRBV4-3 and J usage is TRBJ1-1; D may be TRBD1 (5 bases). Trimming left V 2 bases short and J 1 base short, with 11 bases between. The germline gives CDR1 LGHNA, CDR2 YSLEER. The CDR3 loop spans 15 amino acids. CDR3 in DNA: TGCGCCAGCAGCCAATGGGGACTGGGGAACACTGAAGCTTTCTTT. This translates into CASSQWGLGNTEAFF.

The J gene is TRBJ2-4, the V gene TRBV5-5; D is perhaps TRBD2 (6 bases). With 4 bases removed from V and 0 bases from J, the gap between germline ends came to 14 bases. Germline CDR1 SGHKS, CDR2 YYEKEE (reference sequence). There are 16 residues in the CDR3. DNA for the CDR3: TGTGCCAGCAGCCGGGGGAGATCCGAAGCCAAAAACATTCAGTACTTC. Translated: CASSRGRSEAKNIQYF.

This chain uses TRBV19 with TRBJ1-1; D perhaps matches TRBD1 (6 bases). The length of the CDR3 is 14 residues. V gave up 7 bases and J gave up 5 bases, with 17 bases separating them. Germline V gene lookup returns CDR1 LNHDA and CDR2 SQIVND (reference sequence). DNA for the CDR3: TGTGCCAGTATTAAAGGACAGTTGGATACTGAAGCTTTCTTT. Translation: CASIKGQLDTEAFF.

The chain carries TRBV6-2 or TRBV6-3 and TRBJ2-7, with 8 bases lining up with TRBD1. The trim removed 6 bases at V and 6 bases at J, leaving 13 bases unmatched. Germline-derived CDR1 and CDR2 are MNHEY and SVGEGT. The CDR3 is made up of 15 amino acids. The DNA of the CDR3 is TGTGCCAGCAGCCGGATACCGGGACAGGAGGGCGAGCAGTACTTC. Translation gives CASSRIPGQEGEQYF.

The genes are TRBV7-2 and TRBJ1-5, with 9 bases lining up with TRBD1. The germline V gene has CDR1 SGHTA and CDR2 FQGNSA. The length of the CDR3 is 15 residues. Unmatched junction bases numbered 6, after V lost 5 bases and J lost 4 bases. In nucleotides, the CDR3 is TGTGCCAGCAGCCTAAGGACAGGGGCAAATCAGCCCCAGCATTTT. This sequence encodes CASSLRTGANQPQHF.